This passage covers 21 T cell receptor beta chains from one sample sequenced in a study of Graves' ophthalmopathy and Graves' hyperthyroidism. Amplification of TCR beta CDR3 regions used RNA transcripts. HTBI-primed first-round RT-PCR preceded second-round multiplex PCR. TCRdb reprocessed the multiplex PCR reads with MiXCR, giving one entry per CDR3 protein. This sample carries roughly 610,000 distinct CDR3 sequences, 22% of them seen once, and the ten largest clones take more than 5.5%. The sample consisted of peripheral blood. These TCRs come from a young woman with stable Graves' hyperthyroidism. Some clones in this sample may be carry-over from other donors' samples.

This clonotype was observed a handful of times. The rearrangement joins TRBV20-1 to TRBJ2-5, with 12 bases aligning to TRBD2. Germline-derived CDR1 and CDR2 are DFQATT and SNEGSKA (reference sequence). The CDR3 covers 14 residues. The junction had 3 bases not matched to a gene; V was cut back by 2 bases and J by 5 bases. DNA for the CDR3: TGCAGTGCTAGACGACTAGCGGGAGTGGAGACCCAGTACTTC. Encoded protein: CSARRLAGVETQYF.

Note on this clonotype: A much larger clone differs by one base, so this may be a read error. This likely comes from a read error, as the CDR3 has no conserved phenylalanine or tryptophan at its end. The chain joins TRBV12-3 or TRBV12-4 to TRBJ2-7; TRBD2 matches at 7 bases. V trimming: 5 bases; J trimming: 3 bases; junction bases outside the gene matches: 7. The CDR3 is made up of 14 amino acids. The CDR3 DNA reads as TGTGCCAGCAGTCCCCAAGGCGGGAGCTACGAGCAGTACTAC. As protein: CASSPQGGSYEQYY.

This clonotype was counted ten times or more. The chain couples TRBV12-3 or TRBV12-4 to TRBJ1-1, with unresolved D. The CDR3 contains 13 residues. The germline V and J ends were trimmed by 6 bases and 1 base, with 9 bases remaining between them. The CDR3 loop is CASRGTANTEAFF. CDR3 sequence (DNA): TGTGCCAGCAGAGGAACAGCGAACACTGAAGCTTTCTTT.

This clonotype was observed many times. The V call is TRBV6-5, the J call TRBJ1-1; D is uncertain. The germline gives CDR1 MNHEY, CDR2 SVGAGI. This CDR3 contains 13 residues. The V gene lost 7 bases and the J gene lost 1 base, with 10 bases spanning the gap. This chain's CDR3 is CASTLDGNTEAFF. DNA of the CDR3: TGTGCCAGCACCCTCGACGGGAACACTGAAGCTTTCTTT.

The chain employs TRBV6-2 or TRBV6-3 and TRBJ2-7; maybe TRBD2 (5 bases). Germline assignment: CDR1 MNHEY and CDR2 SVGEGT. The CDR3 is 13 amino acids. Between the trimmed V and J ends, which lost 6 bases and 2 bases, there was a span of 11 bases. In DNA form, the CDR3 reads TGTGCCAGCAGACCTGACGGGACCTACGAGCAGTACTTC. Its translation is CASRPDGTYEQYF.

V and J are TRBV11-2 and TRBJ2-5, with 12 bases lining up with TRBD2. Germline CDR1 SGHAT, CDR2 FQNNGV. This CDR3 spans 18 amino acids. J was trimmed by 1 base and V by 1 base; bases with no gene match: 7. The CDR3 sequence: CASSLVTSGGPLQETQYF. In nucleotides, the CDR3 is TGTGCCAGCAGCTTAGTCACTAGCGGGGGGCCCCTCCAAGAGACCCAGTACTTC.

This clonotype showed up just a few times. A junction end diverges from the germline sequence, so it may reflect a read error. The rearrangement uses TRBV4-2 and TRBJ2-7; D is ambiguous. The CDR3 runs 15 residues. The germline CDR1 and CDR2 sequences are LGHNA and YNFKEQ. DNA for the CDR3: TGTGCCAGCGGCCAAGAAGCTCAGGCGAACTACGAGCAGTACTTC. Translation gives CASGQEAQANYEQYF.

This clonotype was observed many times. The chain's CDR3 is CASSTGWGNQPQHF. The CDR3 DNA reads TGTGCCAGCAGTACAGGGTGGGGCAATCAGCCCCAGCATTTT. The chain joins TRBV11-2 to TRBJ1-5; perhaps TRBD1 as D (6 bases). CDR3 size: 14 residues. Deletions cut 6 bases from V and 2 bases from J, with 11 bases between. The germline V gene has CDR1 SGHAT and CDR2 FQNNGV. Combining the CDR3 with reference TRBV11-2 and TRBJ1-5 gives the whole variable domain EAGVAQSPRYKIIEKRQSVAFWCNPISGHATLYWYQQILGQGPKLLIQFQNNGVVDDSQLPKDRFSAERLKGVDSTLKIQPAKLEDSAVYLCASSTGWGNQPQHFGDGTRLSIL.

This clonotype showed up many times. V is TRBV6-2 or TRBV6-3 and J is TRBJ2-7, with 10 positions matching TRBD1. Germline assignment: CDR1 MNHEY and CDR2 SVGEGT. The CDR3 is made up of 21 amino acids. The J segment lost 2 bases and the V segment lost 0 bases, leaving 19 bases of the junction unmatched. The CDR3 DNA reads TGTGCCAGCAGTTACTCGATATCTGGACCAGGGCTGGGACAGGGGACCTACGAGCAGTACTTC. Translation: CASSYSISGPGLGQGTYEQYF.

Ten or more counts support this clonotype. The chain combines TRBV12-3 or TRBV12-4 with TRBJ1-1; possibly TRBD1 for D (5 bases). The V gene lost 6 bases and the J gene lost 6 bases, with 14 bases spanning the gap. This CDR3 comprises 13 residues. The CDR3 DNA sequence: TGTGCCAGCAGACCTAATGGGGGGGCTGAAGCTTTCTTT. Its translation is CASRPNGGAEAFF.

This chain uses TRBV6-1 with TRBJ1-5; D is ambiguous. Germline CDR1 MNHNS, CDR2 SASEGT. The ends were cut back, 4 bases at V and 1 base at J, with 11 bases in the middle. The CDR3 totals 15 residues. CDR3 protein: CASSVKGVSNQPQHF. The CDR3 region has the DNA TGTGCCAGCAGTGTAAAGGGAGTCAGCAATCAGCCCCAGCATTTT.

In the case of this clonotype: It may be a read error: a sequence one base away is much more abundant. The CDR3 region has the DNA TGTGCCACCAGTACAAGAAGCAATCAGCCCCAGCGTTTT. Translated, it gives CATSTRSNQPQRF. This chain links TRBV24-1 with TRBJ1-5, with D unclear. The CDR3 runs 13 residues. The germline V gene encodes CDR1 KGHDR and CDR2 SFDVKD.

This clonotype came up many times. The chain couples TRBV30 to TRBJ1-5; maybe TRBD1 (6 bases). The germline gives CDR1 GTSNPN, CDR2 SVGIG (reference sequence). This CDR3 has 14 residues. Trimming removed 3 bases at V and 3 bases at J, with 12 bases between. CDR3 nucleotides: TGTGCCTGGAGCCAGGGGCCCCCCAATCAGCCCCAGCATTTT. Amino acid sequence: CAWSQGPPNQPQHF.

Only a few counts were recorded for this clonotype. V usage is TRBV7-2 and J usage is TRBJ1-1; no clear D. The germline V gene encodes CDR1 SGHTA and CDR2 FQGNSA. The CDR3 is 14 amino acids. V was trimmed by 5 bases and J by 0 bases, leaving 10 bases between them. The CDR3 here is CASSPRLVNTEAFF. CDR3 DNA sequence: TGTGCCAGCAGCCCCCGCTTGGTGAACACTGAAGCTTTCTTT.

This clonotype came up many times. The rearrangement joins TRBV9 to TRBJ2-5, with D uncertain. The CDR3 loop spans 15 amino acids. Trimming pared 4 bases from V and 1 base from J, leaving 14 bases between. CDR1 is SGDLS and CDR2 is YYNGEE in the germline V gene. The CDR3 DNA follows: TGTGCCAGCAGCCCCCGCCTGACGGCCCAAGAGACCCAGTACTTC. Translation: CASSPRLTAQETQYF.

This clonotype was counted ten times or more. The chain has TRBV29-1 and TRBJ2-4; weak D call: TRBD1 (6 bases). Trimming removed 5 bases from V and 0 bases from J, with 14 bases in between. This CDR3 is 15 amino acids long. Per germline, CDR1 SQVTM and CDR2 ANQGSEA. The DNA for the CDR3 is TGCAGCGTTCTAGGGACACGGCTAGCCAAAAACATTCAGTACTTC. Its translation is CSVLGTRLAKNIQYF.

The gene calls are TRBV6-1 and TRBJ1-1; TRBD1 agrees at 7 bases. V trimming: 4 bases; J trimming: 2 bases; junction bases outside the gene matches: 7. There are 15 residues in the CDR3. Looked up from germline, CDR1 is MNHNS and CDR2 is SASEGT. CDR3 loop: CASSVLGQSNTEAFF. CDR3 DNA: TGTGCCAGCAGTGTTTTGGGACAGTCAAACACTGAAGCTTTCTTT.

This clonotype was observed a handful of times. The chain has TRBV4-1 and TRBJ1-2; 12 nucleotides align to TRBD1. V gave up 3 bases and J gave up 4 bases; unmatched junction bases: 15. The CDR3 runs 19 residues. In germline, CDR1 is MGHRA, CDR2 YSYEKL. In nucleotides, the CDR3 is TGCGCCAGCAGCCATCCTGGGACAGGGGGCCTCTTTCGAGTCTATGGCTACACCTTC. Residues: CASSHPGTGGLFRVYGYTF.

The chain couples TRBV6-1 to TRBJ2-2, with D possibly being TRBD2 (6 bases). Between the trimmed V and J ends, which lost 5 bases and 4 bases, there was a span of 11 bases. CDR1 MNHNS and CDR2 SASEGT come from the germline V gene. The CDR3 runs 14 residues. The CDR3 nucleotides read TGTGCCAGCAGTAGCGGGTTGCCCACCGGGGAGCTGTTTTTT. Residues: CASSSGLPTGELFF.

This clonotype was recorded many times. In nucleotides, the CDR3 is TGTGCCAGCAGTTTCGCTACGGTATATGGCTACACCTTC. It is translated as CASSFATVYGYTF. The rearrangement joins TRBV6-5 to TRBJ1-2; D is uncertain. Germline assignment: CDR1 MNHEY and CDR2 SVGAGI. CDR3 length: 13 amino acids. Trimming left V 4 bases short and J 5 bases short, with 11 bases between.

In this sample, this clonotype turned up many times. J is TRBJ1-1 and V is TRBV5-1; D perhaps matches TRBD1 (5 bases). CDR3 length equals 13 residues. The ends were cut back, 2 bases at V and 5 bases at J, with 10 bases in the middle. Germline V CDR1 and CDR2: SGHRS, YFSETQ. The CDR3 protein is CASSFPGMTEAFF. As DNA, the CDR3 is TGCGCCAGCAGCTTTCCAGGGATGACTGAAGCTTTCTTT. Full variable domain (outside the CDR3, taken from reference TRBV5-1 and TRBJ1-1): KAGVTQTPRYLIKTRGQQVTLSCSPISGHRSVSWYQQTPGQGLQFLFEYFSETQRNKGNFPGRFSGRQFSNSRSEMNVSTLELGDSALYLCASSFPGMTEAFFGQGTRLTVV.